The TCR beta chain described here comes from a study of CD8 T cells in ankylosing spondylitis. The study's findings and limits: In ankylosing spondylitis blood, a motif of seven to nine highly homologous TCR beta variants appeared characteristic. The study looked at matched synovial fluid samples from ankylosing spondylitis patients. Disease-linked clones were reported to be significantly enriched there.

Quantitative 5'-RACE with molecular barcodes was used to make the TCR beta libraries. TCRdb reprocessed the 5' RACE reads with MiXCR, giving one entry per CDR3 protein. The sample has roughly 400,000 distinct CDR3 sequences, around 22% seen once; the top ten hold about a sixth. This clonotype was recorded a few times. What it recognizes is unknown. Germline CDR1 SGHRS, CDR2 YFSETQ. V shed 3 bases and J shed 6 bases, with 15 bases lying between them. The CDR3 runs 15 residues. The chain carries TRBV5-1 and TRBJ2-2; D is ambiguous. The source material was blood, either unsorted or a sorted T cell fraction (not recorded which). The sequence was collected from a male donor with ankylosing spondylitis. The CDR3 reads CASSYDPEFSGELFF. CDR3 in DNA: TGCGCCAGCAGCTATGATCCAGAGTTTTCCGGGGAGCTGTTTTTT.